This TCR beta chain was recovered during a study of beta chain features in type 1 diabetes. Findings of the study overall: Diminished insertions and augmented deletions at VDJ junctions characterized type 1 diabetes patients.

This clone was seen only a few times. The target antigen is unknown. Given a much more abundant clone one base away, this may be a read error. Per the germline V gene, CDR1 is MDHEN and CDR2 is SYDVKM. The CDR3 is 15 amino acids. The germline V and J ends were trimmed by 1 base and 12 bases, with 19 bases remaining between them. The study reverse transcribed the entire isolated RNA, so it sequenced expressed TCRB transcripts. This table comes from immunoSEQ multiplex PCR, and its TCRdb copy is limited to in-frame clones, with some not included. The sample holds 250,000 to 300,000 clones; approximately 8.1% are singletons and the top ten take under 1.3%.

This rearrangement joins TRBV28 to TRBJ2-1, with a possible D match to TRBD2 (5 bases). This receptor was taken from a woman younger than 35 in good health. The sequencing sample was made of central memory CD4+ T cells from blood. For the CDR3, the DNA is TGTGCCAGCAGTTTATCTCCCGGCCAGGCGGGCCGGCAGTTCTTC. Amino acid sequence: CASSLSPGQAGRQFF.